These 15 T cell receptor beta chains originate from one sample sequenced in a study of blood T cell repertoires in COVID-19. The assay was immunoSEQ multiplex PCR, and TCRdb's table has in-frame clones only and misses some. The sample lists more than 200,000 clones, around 88% occurring once. Material for sequencing was PBMCs or T cells enriched from blood (not recorded which). The receptors come from a woman in her thirties who had recovered from COVID-19.

V is TRBV30 and J is TRBJ1-2; perhaps TRBD1 as D (6 bases). The V end was cut by 2 bases, the J end by 3 bases, with 13 bases between. In germline, CDR1 is GTSNPN, CDR2 SVGIG (reference sequence). CDR3 size: 14 residues. The CDR3 sequence: CAWSTGGDDYGYTF. CDR3 DNA sequence: TGTGCCTGGAGTACGGGGGGCGATGACTATGGCTACACCTTC.

The sample holds one count of this clone. V and J are TRBV7-8 and TRBJ1-5; possibly TRBD1 for D (6 bases). There are 15 residues in the CDR3. Germline V gene data show CDR1 as SGHVS and CDR2 as FQNEAQ. Trimming left V 4 bases short and J 4 bases short, with 14 bases between. This chain's CDR3 is CASSSRRTENQPQHF. CDR3 DNA sequence: TGTGCCAGCAGCTCACGACGGACAGAGAATCAGCCCCAGCATTTT. The full variable domain, completed using reference TRBV7-8 and TRBJ1-5, is GAGVSQSPRYKVAKRGQDVALRCDPISGHVSLFWYQQALGQGPEFLTYFQNEAQLDKSGLPSDRFFAERPEGSVSTLKIQRTQQEDSAVYLCASSSRRTENQPQHFGDGTRLSIL.

The rearrangement uses TRBV2 and TRBJ2-3; D remains unclear. The V end lost 5 bases, the J end lost 0 bases, and 18 bases lay between the germline ends. The CDR3 extends over 17 amino acids. Germline loops: CDR1 SNHLY, CDR2 FYNNEI. The CDR3 region is CASSRRWVAVSTDTQYF. The DNA for the CDR3 is TGTGCCAGCAGTAGAAGATGGGTTGCGGTAAGCACAGATACGCAGTATTTT.

This chain joins TRBV11-3 and TRBJ2-1; 11 bases agree with TRBD1. V gave up 1 base and J gave up 7 bases; unmatched junction bases: 3. There are 15 residues in the CDR3. In germline, CDR1 is SGHNT, CDR2 YENEEA. The CDR3 DNA sequence: TGTGCCAGCAGCTTAGGGGGACAGGGGGTGAATGAGCAGTTCTTC. Translated: CASSLGGQGVNEQFF.

The CDR3 nucleotides read TGTGCCAGCAGCTTTCACCTGGTCAGGGCCGGGGAGCTGTTTTTT. Translated: CASSFHLVRAGELFF. The rearrangement uses TRBV3-1 (or the pseudogene TRBV3-2) and TRBJ2-2; D is perhaps TRBD1 (5 bases). In germline, CDR1 is LGHDT, CDR2 YNNKEL (reference sequence). V was trimmed by 5 bases and J by 6 bases, leaving 16 bases between them. The CDR3 extends over 15 amino acids.

The V call is TRBV24-1, the J call TRBJ2-5; 11 bases map to TRBD2. Germline V gene sequence: CDR1 KGHDR, CDR2 SFDVKD. After removal of 2 bases from V and 5 bases from J, the junction contained 9 bases not matched to a gene. The CDR3 extends over 17 amino acids. The CDR3 nucleotides read TGTGCCACCAGTGATTCCCGGTGGCCTAGCGGGAGGGAGACCCAGTACTTC. It translates to CATSDSRWPSGRETQYF.

This clone was detected only a few times. The chain recombines TRBV27 with TRBJ1-1; tentative D call: TRBD1 (5 bases). The CDR3 covers 12 residues. Germline V gene data show CDR1 as MNHEY and CDR2 as SMNVEV (reference sequence). V was trimmed by 8 bases and J by 2 bases, leaving 9 bases between them. For the CDR3, the DNA is TGTGCCAGCGCTCGGACAAACACTGAAGCTTTCTTT. Protein: CASARTNTEAFF.

V and J are TRBV28 and TRBJ1-2, with D perhaps TRBD1 (6 bases). This CDR3 is 13 amino acids long. Germline assignment: CDR1 MDHEN and CDR2 SYDVKM. Trimming removed 6 bases at V and 5 bases at J, with 13 bases between. CDR3 DNA sequence: TGTGCCAGCAGCCATCGGACAGAGTATGGCTACACCTTC. It specifies CASSHRTEYGYTF.

The genes are TRBV14 and TRBJ1-2, with no clear D. Trimming took off 7 bases at V and 5 bases at J, with 23 bases between the two ends. CDR3 size: 16 residues. The germline V gene encodes CDR1 SGHDN and CDR2 FVKESK. The CDR3 DNA is TGTGCCAGCACAAACTCCCACTGGGTAAACGGGTATGGCTACACCTTC. Translating gives CASTNSHWVNGYGYTF.

V usage is TRBV25-1 and J usage is TRBJ1-2, with D perhaps matching TRBD1 (5 bases). Looked up from germline, CDR1 is MGHDK and CDR2 is SYGVNS. The CDR3 contains 16 residues. V lost 3 bases to trimming and J lost 0 bases, with 14 bases between them. CDR3 coding DNA: TGTGCCAGCAGTGATCCCCTCGACAGCGCTAACTATGGCTACACCTTC. It specifies CASSDPLDSANYGYTF.

The rearrangement uses TRBV18 and TRBJ2-7; 8 bases map to TRBD1. Germline assignment: CDR1 KGHSH and CDR2 LQKENI. Germline trimming cut 2 bases from V and 7 bases from J; bases unmatched to any gene: 7. CDR3 length equals 14 residues. Written as DNA, the CDR3 is TGTGCCAGCTCACCAAACCCTACAGGGGGAGAGCAGTACTTC. Translation gives CASSPNPTGGEQYF. The full variable domain, completed using reference TRBV18 and TRBJ2-7, is NAGVMQNPRHLVRRRGQEARLRCSPMKGHSHVYWYRQLPEEGLKFMVYLQKENIIDESGMPKERFSAEFPKEGPSILRIQQVVRGDSAAYFCASSPNPTGGEQYFGPGTRLTVT.

J is TRBJ2-3 and V is TRBV29-1; 11 positions agree with TRBD2. CDR1 SQVTM and CDR2 ANQGSEA come from the germline V gene. The CDR3 sequence is 13 residues long. V shed 6 bases and J 8 bases; nucleotides not matched to a gene: 7. The CDR3 protein is CSVLAGGGGTQYF. In nucleotides, the CDR3 is TGCAGCGTCCTAGCGGGAGGAGGTGGTACGCAGTATTTT.

This sequence joins TRBV9 and TRBJ2-2; D perhaps matches TRBD1 (6 bases). The CDR3 contains 14 residues. CDR1 and CDR2 (germline): SGDLS, YYNGEE. Trimming pared 2 bases from V and 4 bases from J, leaving 9 bases between. CDR3 sequence (DNA): TGTGCCAGCAGCGTGAGACAGGTCACCGGGGAGCTGTTTTTT. It encodes CASSVRQVTGELFF.

This chain uses TRBV28 with TRBJ2-2, with D uncertain. Germline CDR1 and CDR2: MDHEN and SYDVKM. The CDR3 sequence is 18 residues long. V lost 3 bases to trimming and J lost 0 bases, with 17 bases between them. CDR3 residues: CASSFSPIDYANTGELFF. In nucleotides, the CDR3 is TGTGCCAGCAGTTTCTCTCCCATAGATTACGCGAACACCGGGGAGCTGTTTTTT.

The chain recombines TRBV6-6 with TRBJ1-2, with a weak D call TRBD1 (5 bases). V was trimmed by 2 bases and J by 4 bases, leaving 17 bases between them. Germline-derived CDR1 and CDR2 are MNHNY and SVGAGI (reference sequence). CDR3 length: 16 residues. The DNA for the CDR3 is TGTGCCAGCAGTTACCGGGGACTGCAGAGCGGCTATGGCTACACCTTC. It yields the protein CASSYRGLQSGYGYTF.